These T cell receptor beta chains were read from a single sample in a study of shared clonotypes between healthy human individuals. The repertoire was sequenced with immunoSEQ multiplex PCR; TCRdb's copy has only in-frame clones and lacks some. The sample has 2 million to 2.5 million clones; approximately 90% are singletons. Material: naive CD4+ T cells from PBMCs. The receptors originated from a man younger than 35 in good health. Some clones in this sample may be carry-over from other donors' samples. Both conserved end residues are part of each CDR3. The D gene is left open where the match is weak. For some rows the clone size is stated as once, few or many, or as a class when expanded; others skip it.

>TRBV19|.|.|TRBJ1-5
TGTGCCAGTAGAAGGGGAGAGACCTACAATCAGCCCCAGCATTTT
CASRRGETYNQPQHF
>TRBV6-5|.|TRBD2|TRBJ2-3
TGTGCCAGCAGTTATGGGCTAGCGGGGAGCACAGATACGCAGTATTTT
CASSYGLAGSTDTQYF
>TRBV5-6|.|.|TRBJ1-3
TGTGCCAGCAGCTTCGGGGGGTCGAGCTCTGGAAACACCATATATTTT
CASSFGGSSSGNTIYF
>TRBV6-5|.|.|TRBJ1-1
TGTGCCAGCAGAAGGACAGATTCGGGAGCCAACGAAGCTTTCTTT
CASRRTDSGANEAFF
>TRBV13|.|.|TRBJ2-1
TGTGCCAGCAGCCCCCGTCGGAGGGGCTATGATGAGCAGTTCTTC
CASSPRRRGYDEQFF
>TRBV29-1|.|.|TRBJ2-3
TGCAGCGTGAAAGGGGACGTCGACACAGATACGCAGTATTTT
CSVKGDVDTDTQYF
>TRBV28|.|.|TRBJ2-5
TGTGCCAGCATCCAAGAGGGCCGCTCCCGTGAGGAGACCCAGTACTTC
CASIQEGRSREETQYF
>TRBV19|.|TRBD1|TRBJ1-2
TGTGCCAGTTCCCGGGACAGGGGAAACTATGGCTACACCTTC
CASSRDRGNYGYTF
>TRBV25-1|.|.|TRBJ1-1
TGTGCCAGCTCGAATATGGGGGGCAGGGCCGCTGAAGCTTTCTTT
CASSNMGGRAAEAFF
>TRBV5-1|.|TRBD1|TRBJ2-4
TGCGCCAGCAGCTGGACAGGGCTAAACGGAAACATTCAGTACTTC
CASSWTGLNGNIQYF
>TRBV12-2|.|.|TRBJ1-5
TGTGCAAGTCGCGCCTCGGGACAGGGGGGCAATCAGCCCCAGCATTTT
CASRASGQGGNQPQHF
>TRBV7-3|.|.|TRBJ1-4
TGTGCCAGCAGCTTAACGCCTCGGGGGTCAACTAATGAAAAACTGTTTTTT
CASSLTPRGSTNEKLFF
>TRBV5-5|.|.|TRBJ1-5
TGTGCCAGCAGCTTGGGGGGTCTCAATCAGCCCCAGCATTTT
CASSLGGLNQPQHF
>TRBV30|.|.|TRBJ2-5
TGTGCCTGGAGTGTGGGGCGAGAGACCCAGTACTTC
CAWSVGRETQYF
>TRBV28|.|.|TRBJ2-2
TGTGCCAGCACCCCAGGAGGGAGATCCACCGGGGAGCTGTTTTTT
CASTPGGRSTGELFF
>TRBV27|.|TRBD1|TRBJ1-1
TGTGCCAGCAGTCCCCTCCTGACAGGGCGAAACACTGAAGCTTTCTTT
CASSPLLTGRNTEAFF
>TRBV5-5|.|.|TRBJ2-7
TGTGCCAGCAGCCGCGTTGAAAGCGGGCTATACGAGCAGTACTTC
CASSRVESGLYEQYF
>TRBV28|.|TRBD1|TRBJ2-2
TGTGCCAGCAGCCACCAGGGGGCCACGAACACCGGGGAGCTGTTTTTT
CASSHQGATNTGELFF
>TRBV25-1|.|.|TRBJ1-2
TGTGCCAGCAGTGAATCGACAGGATTAAGCTATGGCTACACCTTC
CASSESTGLSYGYTF
>TRBV7-8|.|.|TRBJ1-1
TGTGCCAGCAGCTTTGGAGGGCGCCCTTCGGGGGCTTTCTTT
CASSFGGRPSGAFF
>TRBV5-1|.|.|TRBJ1-4
TGCGCCAGCAGCTTGGGGCAGAGTGGTAATGAAAAACTGTTTTTT
CASSLGQSGNEKLFF
>TRBV4-1|.|.|TRBJ2-7
TGCGCCAGCAGCCCCCGGGTAATTCCTCTGACCTACGAGCAGTACTTC
CASSPRVIPLTYEQYF
>TRBV18|.|.|TRBJ1-1
TGTGCCAGCTCACCTCAACCGAACACTGAAGCTTTCTTT
CASSPQPNTEAFF
>TRBV7-2|.|.|TRBJ2-7
TGTGCCAGCAGCAGATACAGGGGAGGAGAGCAGTACTTC
CASSRYRGGEQYF
>TRBV7-9|.|.|TRBJ2-3
TGTGCCAGCAGCTTCCTAGCCTTGGGGGATACGCAGTATTTT
CASSFLALGDTQYF
>TRBV10-2|.|.|TRBJ2-7
TGCGCCAGCCGGGACCCCTCCTTCCAGGAGCAGTACTTC
CASRDPSFQEQYF
>TRBV18|.|.|TRBJ2-3
TGTGCCAGCTCACCACCAGGGCTCGGAGATACGCAGTATTTT
CASSPPGLGDTQYF
>TRBV18|.|TRBD2|TRBJ2-7
TGTGCCAGCTCACTTGCCGGGACTAGCGGGACCTACGAGCAGTACTTC
CASSLAGTSGTYEQYF
>TRBV2|.|.|TRBJ1-2
TGTGCCAGCAGTGGGCCCGGACAGATTAACTATGGCTACACCTTC
CASSGPGQINYGYTF
>TRBV4-1|.|.|TRBJ2-2
TGCGCCAGCAGCCGAGATTGGGGCACCGGGGAGCTGTTTTTT
CASSRDWGTGELFF
>TRBV28|.|TRBD1|TRBJ2-7
TGTGCCAGCCGGCCGGGACAGAGCTACGAGCAGTACTTC
CASRPGQSYEQYF
>TRBV19|.|.|TRBJ2-1
TGTGCCAGTAGCTCTATTCCGGGCTCCTACAATGAGCAGTTCTTC
CASSSIPGSYNEQFF
>TRBV7-9|.|.|TRBJ2-1
TGTGCCAGCAGCTTAGATCTCGGGAATGAGCAGTTCTTC
CASSLDLGNEQFF
>TRBV5-1|.|TRBD1|TRBJ1-4
TGCGCCAGCAGCCCGGGACAGGGGGGCAGAACTAATGAAAAACTGTTTTTT
CASSPGQGGRTNEKLFF
>TRBV29-1|.|TRBD1|TRBJ1-2
TGCAGCGTTGGACAGGGGCGGCCTTACGGCTACACCTTC
CSVGQGRPYGYTF
>TRBV7-9|.|.|TRBJ2-2
TGTGCCAGCAGCTTAATAAAGGCGAGGGGCAGGGAATTCTCCGGGGAGCTGTTTTTT
CASSLIKARGREFSGELFF
>TRBV11-3|.|TRBD2|TRBJ2-1
TGTGCCAGCAGCCCCCGCCGGGGGGGAATAGGGGACAATGAGCAGTTCTTC
CASSPRRGGIGDNEQFF
>TRBV18|.|.|TRBJ1-2
TGTGCCAGCTCTCAAGGGGATGGCTACACCTTC
CASSQGDGYTF
>TRBV6-5|.|TRBD1|TRBJ1-2
TGTGCCAGCAGTGCAGGGGGGGTCTATGGCTACACCTTC
CASSAGGVYGYTF
>TRBV5-1|once|.|TRBJ2-7
TGCGCCAGCAGCTTCATCAGCGAAGGCGAGCAGTACTTC
CASSFISEGEQYF
>TRBV7-2|once|TRBD2|TRBJ2-5
TGTGCCAGCAGCTTAGCCTCTGCGGGGGGGGAAGAGACCCAGTACTTC
CASSLASAGGEETQYF
>TRBV9|.|TRBD1|TRBJ2-4
TGTGCCAGCAGCGCGTCAACCGGGACAGGAGGAGGCCTAGCCAAAAACATTCAGTACTTC
CASSASTGTGGGLAKNIQYF
>TRBV28|.|.|TRBJ2-3
TGTGCCAGCGTCGGGGGCGGGAGAATAGATACGCAGTATTTT
CASVGGGRIDTQYF
>TRBV15|.|.|TRBJ2-5
TGTGCCACCAGCAGAGGTATAGGGGAGGCAGAGACCCAGTACTTC
CATSRGIGEAETQYF
>TRBV15|.|.|TRBJ2-4
TGTGCCACCAGCAGAGATTCTTTTCCCATTCAGTACTTC
CATSRDSFPIQYF
>TRBV28|.|.|TRBJ1-2
TGTGCCAGCAGTACCCAATATGGCTACACCTTC
CASSTQYGYTF
>TRBV5-1|.|.|TRBJ1-4
TGCGCCAGCAGCCTACAGTACTCGAATGAAAAACTGTTTTTT
CASSLQYSNEKLFF
>TRBV6-5|.|.|TRBJ2-7
TGTGCCCGCAAGGGAGGGGGCGAAGTCTACGAGCAGTACTTC
CARKGGGEVYEQYF
>TRBV28|.|.|TRBJ2-1
.
CASSLTSGRVGGGAFF
>TRBV10-1|.|TRBD2|TRBJ2-1
TGCGCCAGCAGTGAGGGGGTTTTGGGGCTAGCGGGAATAACCGAGGACCCCTACAATGAGCAGTTCTTC
CASSEGVLGLAGITEDPYNEQFF
>TRBV7-3|once|.|TRBJ1-5
TGTGCCAGCAGCTTCAGGGCTTCCCAGCCCCAGCATTTT
CASSFRASQPQHF
>TRBV7-9|.|TRBD1|TRBJ2-3
TGTGCCAGCAGCCCCCAGGGGGCAGATACGCAGTATTTT
CASSPQGADTQYF
>TRBV14|.|.|TRBJ1-1
TGTGCCAGCAGCCAAGAAGTAAGGGATGAGGGGTGGACCTATAACACTGAAGCTTTCTTT
CASSQEVRDEGWTYNTEAFF
>TRBV2|.|.|TRBJ2-1
TGTGCCAGCATGTTTGAGGGGGAGCAGTTCTTC
CASMFEGEQFF